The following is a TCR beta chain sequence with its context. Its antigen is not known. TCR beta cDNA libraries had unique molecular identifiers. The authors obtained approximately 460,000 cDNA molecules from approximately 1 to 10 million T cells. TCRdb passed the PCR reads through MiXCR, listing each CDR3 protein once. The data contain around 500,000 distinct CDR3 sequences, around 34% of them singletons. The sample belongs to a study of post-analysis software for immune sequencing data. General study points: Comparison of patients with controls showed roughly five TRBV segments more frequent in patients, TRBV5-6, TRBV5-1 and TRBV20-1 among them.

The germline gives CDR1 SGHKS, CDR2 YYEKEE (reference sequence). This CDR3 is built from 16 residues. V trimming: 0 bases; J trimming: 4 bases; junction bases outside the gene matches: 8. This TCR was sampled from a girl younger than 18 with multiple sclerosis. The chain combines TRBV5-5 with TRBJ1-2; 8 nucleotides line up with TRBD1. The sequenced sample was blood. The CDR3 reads CASSLGQGQGPYGYTF. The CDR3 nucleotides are TGTGCCAGCAGCTTGGGCCAAGGACAGGGACCCTATGGCTACACCTTC.